Listed below are T cell receptor beta chains from one sample, sequenced in a study of cytomegalovirus exposure and HLA in healthy donors. Clones were read by immunoSEQ multiplex PCR, and TCRdb kept only the in-frame ones, dropping some. Here the sample spans about 130,000 clones, about 79% being singletons. Input material: PBMCs. The receptors come from a woman aged 50 to 65 in good health and CMV-seronegative. CDR3s include the opening cysteine and the closing phenylalanine or tryptophan. Fields, in order: D gene, V gene, clone size, J gene, CDR3 protein, CDR3 DNA. A D gene is named only where the DNA matches it firmly. Size tells how often a clone was seen (once, few, many) or the class of an expanded clone, and some rows leave it out.

D: NA
V: TRBV4-3
size: few
J: TRBJ2-7
CDR3: CASSQAVRNHEQYF
DNA: TGCGCCAGCAGCCAAGCGGTGAGAAACCACGAGCAGTACTTC

D: TRBD1
V: TRBV18
size: NA
J: TRBJ1-4
CDR3: CASSPPRDSHYEKLFF
DNA: TGTGCCAGCTCACCACCGAGGGACAGCCACTATGAAAAACTGTTTTTT

D: NA
V: TRBV7-2
size: NA
J: TRBJ2-6
CDR3: CASSLAQGSGANVLTF
DNA: TGTGCCAGCAGCTTAGCCCAGGGCTCTGGGGCCAACGTCCTGACTTTC

D: NA
V: TRBV27
size: NA
J: TRBJ2-3
CDR3: CASSFGWQGTDTQYF
DNA: TGTGCCAGCAGTTTTGGGTGGCAGGGCACAGATACGCAGTATTTT

D: NA
V: TRBV28
size: NA
J: TRBJ2-3
CDR3: CASSAPHQVDTQYF
DNA: TGTGCCAGCAGTGCCCCACATCAGGTGGATACGCAGTATTTT

D: NA
V: TRBV27
size: once
J: TRBJ2-2
CDR3: CASRPLGYTGELFF
DNA: TGTGCCAGCAGGCCCCTAGGTTACACCGGGGAGCTGTTTTTT

D: TRBD1
V: TRBV25-1
size: NA
J: TRBJ2-7
CDR3: CASSNFYGTGAYEQYF
DNA: TGTGCCAGCAGCAATTTTTACGGGACAGGGGCCTACGAGCAGTACTTC

D: TRBD2
V: TRBV7-8
size: NA
J: TRBJ2-3
CDR3: CASSSGLAGDDTQYF
DNA: TGTGCCAGCAGCTCAGGACTAGCGGGAGACGATACACAGTATTTT

D: NA
V: TRBV28
size: NA
J: TRBJ2-5
CDR3: CASSFITGTYF
DNA: TGTGCCAGCAGTTTCATCACAGGGACGTACTTC

D: NA
V: TRBV5-1
size: NA
J: TRBJ2-2
CDR3: CASSYRTPTNTGELFF
DNA: TGCGCCAGCAGCTACCGGACACCTACGAACACCGGGGAGCTGTTTTTT

D: TRBD1
V: TRBV4-3
size: NA
J: TRBJ1-6
CDR3: CASSQAGGNGSPLHF
DNA: TGCGCCAGCAGCCAAGCAGGGGGGAACGGTTCACCCCTCCACTTT

D: NA
V: TRBV6-6
size: NA
J: TRBJ2-2
CDR3: CASKSGGNTGELFF
DNA: TGTGCCAGCAAATCTGGCGGGAACACCGGGGAGCTGTTTTTT

D: TRBD1
V: TRBV11-3
size: NA
J: TRBJ2-5
CDR3: CASSPRTGSETQYF
DNA: TGTGCCAGCAGCCCGCGGACAGGGAGCGAGACCCAGTACTTC

D: NA
V: TRBV28
size: NA
J: TRBJ2-3
CDR3: CASSPEADTQYF
DNA: TGTGCCAGCAGTCCAGAGGCGGATACGCAGTATTTT

D: NA
V: TRBV2
size: once
J: TRBJ1-5
CDR3: CASTNLGGQPQHF
DNA: TGTGCCAGCACCAACCTTGGGGGGCAGCCCCAGCATTTT

D: NA
V: TRBV12-2
size: NA
J: TRBJ2-1
CDR3: CASRPSPGAGHEQFF
DNA: TGTGCAAGTCGCCCCAGTCCAGGCGCAGGTCATGAGCAGTTCTTC

D: NA
V: TRBV28
size: NA
J: TRBJ1-2
CDR3: CASLPPGHRANYGYTF
DNA: TGTGCCAGCTTACCACCCGGACATCGGGCGAACTATGGCTACACCTTC

D: NA
V: TRBV29-1
size: few
J: TRBJ1-5
CDR3: CSVSFTAAYQPQHF
DNA: TGCAGCGTCTCGTTCACAGCGGCTTATCAGCCCCAGCATTTT

D: NA
V: TRBV29-1
size: NA
J: TRBJ2-7
CDR3: CSGTKGGSYEQYF
DNA: TGCAGCGGTACTAAGGGGGGGTCCTACGAGCAGTACTTC

D: TRBD2
V: TRBV7-9
size: NA
J: TRBJ2-4
CDR3: CASSSTSGKNIQYF
DNA: TGTGCCAGCAGCTCCACTAGCGGAAAAAACATTCAGTACTTC

D: TRBD1
V: TRBV28
size: NA
J: TRBJ1-4
CDR3: CASRSLDRGRPADHEKLFF
DNA: TGTGCCAGCAGATCTCTCGACAGGGGACGCCCGGCCGACCATGAAAAACTGTTTTTT

D: NA
V: TRBV25-1
size: NA
J: TRBJ2-7
CDR3: CASSRTESSYEQYF
DNA: TGTGCCAGCAGTCGTACGGAGAGCTCCTACGAGCAGTACTTC

D: TRBD2
V: TRBV18
size: NA
J: TRBJ2-2
CDR3: CASSPPGLARTGELFF
DNA: TGTGCCAGCTCACCCCCGGGACTAGCGAGGACCGGGGAGCTGTTTTTT

D: TRBD2
V: TRBV13
size: NA
J: TRBJ2-7
CDR3: CASSRGDEQYF
DNA: TGTGCCAGCAGTCGGGGGGACGAGCAGTACTTC

D: NA
V: TRBV10-3
size: NA
J: TRBJ2-2
CDR3: CAISGFTGSSGELFF
DNA: TGTGCCATCAGTGGTTTCACAGGGTCTTCCGGGGAGCTGTTTTTT

D: NA
V: TRBV6-5
size: NA
J: TRBJ2-1
CDR3: CASSENSPYNEQFF
DNA: TGTGCCAGCAGTGAAAACAGTCCCTACAATGAGCAGTTCTTC

D: NA
V: TRBV28
size: NA
J: TRBJ2-1
CDR3: CASSLGAVPSYNEQFF
DNA: TGTGCCAGCAGTTTAGGGGCCGTGCCTTCCTACAATGAGCAGTTCTTC

D: TRBD1
V: TRBV9
size: once
J: TRBJ1-4
CDR3: CASSPWDSLNEKLFF
DNA: TGTGCCAGCAGCCCTTGGGACAGCCTAAATGAAAAACTGTTTTTT

D: NA
V: TRBV11-3
size: NA
J: TRBJ2-2
CDR3: CASSPLEGGELFF
DNA: TGTGCCAGCAGCCCCCTCGAGGGCGGGGAGCTGTTTTTT

D: NA
V: TRBV18
size: NA
J: TRBJ2-7
CDR3: CASSPRGEPYEQYF
DNA: TGTGCCAGCTCACCACGTGGTGAGCCCTACGAGCAGTACTTC

D: TRBD2
V: TRBV28
size: few
J: TRBJ2-2
CDR3: CASSLAGTSTTGELFF
DNA: TGTGCCAGCAGTTTGGCCGGGACTAGCACCACCGGGGAGCTGTTTTTT

D: TRBD1
V: TRBV30
size: NA
J: TRBJ1-2
CDR3: CAWNPPDRGGYGYTF
DNA: TGTGCCTGGAACCCTCCGGACAGGGGAGGCTATGGCTACACCTTC

D: TRBD1
V: TRBV29-1
size: once
J: TRBJ1-2
CDR3: CSVETGTNYGYTF
DNA: TGCAGCGTCGAGACAGGGACTAACTATGGCTACACCTTC

D: TRBD1
V: TRBV7-2
size: NA
J: TRBJ2-7
CDR3: CASSQQGGSYEQYF
DNA: TGTGCCAGCAGCCAACAGGGGGGTTCCTACGAGCAGTACTTC

D: TRBD1
V: TRBV30
size: NA
J: TRBJ1-1
CDR3: CAWRLPGTVEAFF
DNA: TGTGCCTGGAGACTTCCGGGGACAGTTGAAGCTTTCTTT

D: TRBD2
V: TRBV11-3
size: NA
J: TRBJ2-1
CDR3: CASRATSGDNEQFF
DNA: TGTGCCAGCAGAGCTACTAGCGGGGACAATGAGCAGTTCTTC

D: NA
V: TRBV6-4
size: NA
J: TRBJ1-5
CDR3: CASSRESNQPQHF
DNA: TGTGCCAGCAGCAGGGAAAGCAATCAGCCCCAGCATTTT

D: NA
V: TRBV28
size: NA
J: TRBJ2-2
CDR3: CASSLQGNTGELFF
DNA: TGTGCCAGCAGTTTGCAGGGGAACACCGGGGAGCTGTTTTTT

D: TRBD2
V: TRBV2
size: NA
J: TRBJ2-3
CDR3: CASGQELAGFTDTQYF
DNA: TGTGCCAGCGGCCAGGAACTAGCGGGTTTCACAGATACGCAGTATTTT

D: NA
V: TRBV5-5
size: once
J: TRBJ1-1
CDR3: CASRFNTGYTEAFF
DNA: TGTGCCAGCAGGTTTAATACAGGGTACACTGAAGCTTTCTTT

D: NA
V: TRBV2
size: NA
J: TRBJ1-2
CDR3: CASSFGRPSGYTF
DNA: TGTGCCAGCTCTTTTGGGAGACCCAGTGGCTACACCTTC

D: TRBD2
V: TRBV6-6
size: NA
J: TRBJ2-7
CDR3: CASNTKRESYEQYF
DNA: TGTGCCAGCAACACTAAGCGGGAGAGCTACGAGCAGTACTTC

D: TRBD2
V: TRBV7-2
size: NA
J: TRBJ2-1
CDR3: CASSLGSGTYNEQFF
DNA: TGTGCCAGCAGCTTAGGTAGCGGGACTTACAATGAGCAGTTCTTC